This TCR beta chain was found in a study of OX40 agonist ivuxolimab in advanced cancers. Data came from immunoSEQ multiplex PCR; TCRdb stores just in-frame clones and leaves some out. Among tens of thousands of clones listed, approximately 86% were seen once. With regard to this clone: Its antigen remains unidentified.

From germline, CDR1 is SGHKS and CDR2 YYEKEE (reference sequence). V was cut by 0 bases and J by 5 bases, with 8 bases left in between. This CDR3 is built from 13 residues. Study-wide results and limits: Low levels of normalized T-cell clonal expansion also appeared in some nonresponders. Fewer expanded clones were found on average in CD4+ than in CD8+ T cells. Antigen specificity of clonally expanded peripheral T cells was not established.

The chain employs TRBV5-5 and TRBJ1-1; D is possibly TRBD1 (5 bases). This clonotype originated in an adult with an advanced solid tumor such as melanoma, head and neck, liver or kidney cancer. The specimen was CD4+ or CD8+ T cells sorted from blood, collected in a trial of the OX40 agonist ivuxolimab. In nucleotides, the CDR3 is TGTGCCAGCAGCTTGGGGGGACGGACTGAAGCTTTCTTT. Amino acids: CASSLGGRTEAFF.